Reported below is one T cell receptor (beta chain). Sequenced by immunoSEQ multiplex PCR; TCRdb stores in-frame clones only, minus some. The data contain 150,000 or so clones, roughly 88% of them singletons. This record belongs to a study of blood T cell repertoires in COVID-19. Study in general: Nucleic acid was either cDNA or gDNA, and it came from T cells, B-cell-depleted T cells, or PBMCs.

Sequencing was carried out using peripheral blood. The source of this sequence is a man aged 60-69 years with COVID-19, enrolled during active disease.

The CDR3 sequence is CAWSRDSSYNEQFF. The DNA of the CDR3 is TGTGCCTGGAGCCGGGACAGCTCCTACAATGAGCAGTTCTTC. The chain carries TRBV30 and TRBJ2-1; TRBD1 matches at 7 bases. Germline assignment: CDR1 GTSNPN and CDR2 SVGIG (reference sequence). V lost 3 bases to trimming and J lost 0 bases; unmatched junction nucleotides: 2. The CDR3 runs 14 residues.